Shown below are 32 T cell receptor beta chains from a single sample sequenced in a study of technical replicates of blood from a handful of donors. Data came from immunoSEQ multiplex PCR; TCRdb stores just in-frame clones and leaves some out. The table includes approximately 70,000 clones, 95% to 98% detected once. Sequenced: T cells isolated from PBMCs. These receptors came from a human donor in good health.

The chain combines TRBV27 with TRBJ1-1; 8 bases are a match to TRBD1. Germline assignment: CDR1 MNHEY and CDR2 SMNVEV (reference sequence). The CDR3 spans 14 residues. The ends lost 2 bases at V and 5 bases at J; junction bases unmatched: 4. CDR3 loop: CASSLARGRTEAFF. The CDR3 DNA is TGTGCCAGCAGTTTAGCCAGGGGGCGAACTGAAGCTTTCTTT.

This clone was seen only once. CDR3 sequence reads: CASSIILAGGYEQYF. In DNA form, the CDR3 reads TGTGCCAGTAGTATAATCCTGGCAGGGGGCTACGAGCAGTACTTC. The rearrangement uses TRBV19 and TRBJ2-7; TRBD1 aligns across 7 bases. The V segment lost 2 bases and the J segment 3 bases; nucleotides outside the gene matches: 7. Germline CDR1 reads LNHDA; CDR2 reads SQIVND (reference sequence). The CDR3 is 15 residues long.

V usage is TRBV4-2 and J usage is TRBJ2-1; D not certain. V was cut by 0 bases and J by 3 bases, with 3 bases left in between. CDR1 and CDR2 from the germline V gene are LGHNA and YNFKEQ. There are 13 residues in the CDR3. Here the CDR3 DNA reads TGTGCCAGCAGCCAAGACGGCTACAATGAGCAGTTCTTC. This gives the protein CASSQDGYNEQFF.

The chain has TRBV2 and TRBJ2-7, with a possible D match to TRBD2 (5 bases). The germline V gene encodes CDR1 SNHLY and CDR2 FYNNEI. V lost 6 bases, J lost 2 bases, and 20 bases lay in between. The CDR3 totals 16 residues. This chain's CDR3 is CASRLPSSLGPYEQYF. The CDR3 DNA sequence: TGTGCCAGCAGGTTACCTAGCTCCCTTGGACCCTACGAGCAGTACTTC.

V usage is TRBV27 and J usage is TRBJ1-1, with unresolved D. V dropped 2 bases and J dropped 0 bases, with 10 bases sitting between them. Per germline, CDR1 MNHEY and CDR2 SMNVEV (reference sequence). The CDR3 totals 15 residues. CDR3 DNA: TGTGCCAGCAGTTTAGCAGGCGTAATGAACACTGAAGCTTTCTTT. Translated: CASSLAGVMNTEAFF.

The V and J genes are TRBV29-1 and TRBJ2-1; D gene unclear. Germline CDR1 is SQVTM and CDR2 is ANQGSEA. This CDR3 is 14 amino acids long. Deletions cut 6 bases from V and 0 bases from J, with 12 bases between. In DNA form, the CDR3 reads TGCAGCGTCGGTACGGTGAGCTCCTACAATGAGCAGTTCTTC. Translating it yields CSVGTVSSYNEQFF.

The J gene is TRBJ1-1, the V gene TRBV6-1; unclear D gene. With 4 bases removed from V and 7 bases from J, the gap between germline ends came to 7 bases. This CDR3 contains 11 residues. Germline loops: CDR1 MNHNS, CDR2 SASEGT. CDR3 protein: CASSAYNEAFF. The CDR3 DNA sequence: TGTGCCAGCAGTGCTTATAATGAAGCTTTCTTT.

The chain combines TRBV7-9 with TRBJ2-1; D is uncertain. This CDR3 comprises 15 residues. In germline, CDR1 is SEHNR, CDR2 FQNEAQ (reference sequence). V lost 0 bases and J lost 2, with 8 bases in between. The CDR3 region is CASSLAGLAYNEQFF. In DNA form, the CDR3 reads TGTGCCAGCAGCTTAGCAGGTCTAGCCTACAATGAGCAGTTCTTC.

This chain links TRBV2 with TRBJ1-2, with D perhaps matching TRBD1 (5 bases). CDR1 SNHLY and CDR2 FYNNEI come from the germline V gene. Between the trimmed V and J ends, which lost 7 bases and 7 bases, there was a span of 13 bases. The CDR3 loop spans 12 amino acids. For the CDR3, the DNA is TGTGCCAGCAACCTGGGGGGTACTGGCTACACCTTC. It specifies CASNLGGTGYTF.

The chain uses TRBV10-3 and TRBJ1-1; no firm D call. V was shortened by 4 bases and J by 0 bases, with 6 bases between the two germline ends. The CDR3 extends over 13 amino acids. The germline gives CDR1 ENHRY, CDR2 SYGVKD. The CDR3 spells CAISAGVNTEAFF. CDR3 DNA sequence: TGTGCCATCAGTGCCGGGGTGAACACTGAAGCTTTCTTT.

J is TRBJ2-5 and V is TRBV5-6, with 7 bases lining up with TRBD1. CDR1 is SGHDT and CDR2 is YYEEEE in the germline V gene. V lost 0 bases to trimming and J lost 4 bases; unmatched junction nucleotides: 0. This CDR3 spans 13 amino acids. The CDR3 nucleotides read TGTGCCAGCAGCTTGGACAGGGGAGAGACCCAGTACTTC. Residues: CASSLDRGETQYF.

The V call is TRBV11-2, the J call TRBJ1-2, with a weak D call TRBD1 (6 bases). V shed 0 bases and J shed 7 bases, with 18 bases lying between them. Germline V gene lookup returns CDR1 SGHAT and CDR2 FQNNGV. The CDR3 is made up of 16 amino acids. In DNA form, the CDR3 reads TGTGCCAGCAGCTTAGATCACTACGTAAGACAGGTTGGCTACACCTTC. Translation gives CASSLDHYVRQVGYTF.

CDR3 loop: CASSFPGQPYNEQFF. The CDR3 region has the DNA TGTGCCAGCAGTTTTCCGGGACAGCCTTACAATGAGCAGTTCTTC. J is TRBJ2-1 and V is TRBV28; 7 bases agree with TRBD1. The CDR3 contains 15 residues. Losses at the gene ends were 3 bases for V and 4 bases for J; bases not matched to a gene: 6. Germline assignment: CDR1 MDHEN and CDR2 SYDVKM.

V is TRBV27 and J is TRBJ1-2; the D is unclear. The V end lost 7 bases, the J end lost 0 bases, and 12 bases lay between the germline ends. CDR3 length equals 14 residues. Germline CDR1 is MNHEY and CDR2 is SMNVEV (reference sequence). The CDR3 sequence is CASTDPLANYGYTF. The DNA of the CDR3 is TGTGCCAGCACCGACCCCCTAGCTAACTATGGCTACACCTTC.

In its sample, this clone was seen once. The V call is TRBV5-6, the J call TRBJ2-4; TRBD2 is a possible D gene (6 bases). The CDR3 has 14 residues. The germline gives CDR1 SGHDT, CDR2 YYEEEE. V dropped 3 bases and J dropped 8 bases, with 15 bases sitting between them. In nucleotides, the CDR3 is TGTGCCAGCAGCTCGGCACCTACGGGGGACATTCAGTACTTC. Translated: CASSSAPTGDIQYF.

This chain links TRBV10-1 with TRBJ2-1, with 9 bases aligning to TRBD2. Germline V CDR1 and CDR2: WNHNN, SYGVQD (reference sequence). V dropped 7 bases and J dropped 0; count of bases not matched to a gene: 13. The CDR3 has 18 residues. The CDR3 spells CASTRAGGPFSSYNEQFF. The CDR3 region has the DNA TGCGCCAGCACTAGAGCGGGAGGCCCTTTCAGCTCCTACAATGAGCAGTTCTTC.

The rearrangement joins TRBV4-3 to TRBJ1-5; no clear D gene. The CDR3 length is 13 residues. V was shortened by 3 bases and J by 0 bases, with 3 bases between the two germline ends. From germline, CDR1 is LGHNA and CDR2 YSLEER. CDR3 DNA: TGCGCCAGCAGCCACTATAGCAATCAGCCCCAGCATTTT. Its translation: CASSHYSNQPQHF.

V gene TRBV27 combines with J gene TRBJ1-1, with D maybe TRBD1 (6 bases). CDR1 and CDR2 from the germline V gene are MNHEY and SMNVEV (reference sequence). This CDR3 has 13 amino acids. Trimming left V 2 bases short and J 5 bases short, with 9 bases between. The CDR3 loop is CASSLIGGTEAFF. In DNA form, the CDR3 reads TGTGCCAGCAGTTTAATAGGGGGAACTGAAGCTTTCTTT.

This rearrangement joins TRBV5-1 to TRBJ1-1, with D unresolved. The CDR3 length is 16 residues. Per the germline V gene, CDR1 is SGHRS and CDR2 is YFSETQ. V lost 0 bases and J 1 base, leaving 13 bases between the germline ends. For the CDR3, the DNA is TGCGCCAGCAGCTTGGAGGGCGGACTACCGAACACTGAAGCTTTCTTT. Amino acid sequence: CASSLEGGLPNTEAFF.

The V gene is TRBV18, the J gene TRBJ1-1; D perhaps matches TRBD1 (5 bases). Germline-derived CDR1 and CDR2 are KGHSH and LQKENI. Between the trimmed V and J ends, which lost 1 base and 4 bases, there was a span of 10 bases. The CDR3 runs 14 residues. The CDR3 is CASSPLRGTTEAFF. The CDR3, as DNA: TGTGCCAGCTCACCACTACGGGGGACCACTGAAGCTTTCTTT.

The V call is TRBV28, the J call TRBJ2-1; 10 nucleotides line up with TRBD2. Germline V gene data show CDR1 as MDHEN and CDR2 as SYDVKM. Trimming cost V 10 bases and J 1 base; bases outside gene matches: 13. CDR3 length: 17 residues. CDR3 coding DNA: TGTGCCACCTTAATACTTTCTAGCGGGAGTTCCTACAATGAGCAGTTCTTC. Translation gives CATLILSSGSSYNEQFF.

The V gene is TRBV11-2, the J gene TRBJ2-2; D uncertain. This CDR3 contains 14 residues. V shed 0 bases and J shed 4 bases, with 6 bases lying between them. CDR1 and CDR2 (germline): SGHAT, FQNNGV. Here the CDR3 reads CASSLDFGTGELFF. The CDR3 bases are TGTGCCAGCAGCTTAGACTTCGGCACCGGGGAGCTGTTTTTT.

J is TRBJ2-2 and V is TRBV25-1; 7 bases line up with TRBD2. CDR3 length: 15 amino acids. V lost 3 bases and J lost 6; bases outside the gene matches: 7. CDR1 MGHDK and CDR2 SYGVNS come from the germline V gene. The DNA of the CDR3 is TGTGCCAGCAGTGAGCGGGAGCGGGAATCCGGGGAGCTGTTTTTT. Its protein is CASSERERESGELFF.

The chain is built from TRBV29-1 and TRBJ1-2; D gene uncertain. Germline values: CDR1 SQVTM, CDR2 ANQGSEA. Trimming left V 2 bases short and J 6 bases short, with 13 bases between. CDR3 size: 13 residues. CDR3 region: CSVEFPGTDGYTF. Written as DNA, the CDR3 is TGCAGCGTTGAATTCCCAGGAACTGATGGCTACACCTTC.

The rearrangement uses TRBV7-2 and TRBJ2-2; TRBD2 is a possible D gene (6 bases). Per germline, CDR1 SGHTA and CDR2 FQGNSA. The germline V and J ends were trimmed by 5 bases and 4 bases, with 14 bases remaining between them. The CDR3 length is 15 residues. Written as DNA, the CDR3 is TGTGCCAGCAGCCCCGAGCGGGCGACCACCGGGGAGCTGTTTTTT. Its translation: CASSPERATTGELFF.

This rearrangement joins TRBV7-6 to TRBJ1-4, with D unclear. CDR1 SGHVS and CDR2 FNYEAQ come from the germline V gene. The V and J ends lost 5 bases and 8 bases respectively, with 15 bases between them. This CDR3 has 14 amino acids. This CDR3 is CASSPTGSREKLFF. The CDR3 coding sequence is TGTGCCAGCAGCCCCACCGGGAGTCGGGAAAAACTGTTTTTT.

This clone was picked up one time. This chain uses TRBV6-1 with TRBJ2-4; a possible D gene is TRBD2 (7 bases). Trimming removed 2 bases at V and 15 bases at J, with 11 bases between. CDR1 and CDR2 from the germline V gene are MNHNS and SASEGT. CDR3 length: 11 amino acids. CDR3 sequence: CASSERGATYF. CDR3 DNA sequence: TGTGCCAGCAGTGAACGGGGGGCCACGTACTTC.

V and J are TRBV30 and TRBJ1-2; no clear D. Germline assignment: CDR1 GTSNPN and CDR2 SVGIG (reference sequence). This CDR3 is built from 12 residues. V lost 2 bases and J 2 bases, leaving 6 bases between the germline ends. The DNA of the CDR3 is TGTGCCTGGAGTCCTTTGAACTATGGCTACACCTTC. Amino acid sequence: CAWSPLNYGYTF.

This chain joins TRBV4-3 and TRBJ2-4; weak D call: TRBD1 (5 bases). V dropped 0 bases and J dropped 1 base, with 19 bases sitting between them. CDR1 LGHNA and CDR2 YSLEER come from the germline V gene. This CDR3 region has 19 residues. The CDR3 here is CASSQEVFGRDSAKNIQYF. DNA for the CDR3: TGCGCCAGCAGCCAAGAGGTCTTCGGCAGGGATAGCGCCAAAAACATTCAGTACTTC.

The chain recombines TRBV6-1 with TRBJ1-5; 7 nucleotides align to TRBD1. V lost 7 bases, J lost 5 bases, and 8 bases stayed unmatched. Germline V CDR1 and CDR2: MNHNS, SASEGT. The CDR3 consists of 14 residues. The CDR3 DNA is TGTGCCAGCACCCTAACAGGGGTGGATCAGCCCCAGCATTTT. Translated: CASTLTGVDQPQHF.

The chain employs TRBV7-9 and TRBJ2-1, with TRBD2 identical over 9 bases. CDR3 length: 15 residues. Germline values: CDR1 SEHNR, CDR2 FQNEAQ (reference sequence). J was trimmed by 7 bases and V by 8 bases; bases with no gene match: 12. CDR3 nucleotides: TGTGCCAGCCCCGTGGGCGCTAGCGGGACAAATGAGCAGTTCTTC. Translating gives CASPVGASGTNEQFF.

This rearrangement joins TRBV4-1 to TRBJ2-7; 8 positions agree with TRBD2. The trim removed 0 bases at V and 4 bases at J, leaving 5 bases unmatched. The CDR3 is 15 residues long. CDR1 MGHRA and CDR2 YSYEKL come from the germline V gene. The CDR3 nucleotides read TGCGCCAGCAGCCAAGAAACAGCGGGAGTGTACGAGCAGTACTTC. Protein sequence: CASSQETAGVYEQYF.